This T cell receptor beta chain appears in the sequencing data of a study of cytomegalovirus exposure and HLA in healthy donors. Broader study findings: As immune exposure information, only CMV serostatus was available. Rarity characterized most TCR sequences, yet some public TCRs appeared in many donors. A later analysis reportedly found fewer N-insertions in an Asian-associated ancestry cluster than the roughly 670-donor mean.

The PCR had 60 Vbeta and 13 Jbeta primers. Libraries were prepared by immunoSEQ multiplex PCR; TCRdb keeps only in-frame clonotypes and omits some of them. The table includes about 57,000 clones, around 84% detected once. V lost 5 bases and J 0 bases, leaving 8 bases between the germline ends. Germline loops: CDR1 MNHNS, CDR2 SASEGT. The CDR3 totals 15 residues. A word on this clone: Its matching antigen is unknown.

The donors gave bone marrow, and they were healthy. Sequenced material: PBMCs. The rearrangement links TRBV6-1 to TRBJ1-6; D is uncertain. The origin of this receptor is a male donor in good health and CMV-seronegative. CDR3 nucleotides: TGTGCCAGCAGTTTCCGGAGCTCCTATAATTCACCCCTCCACTTT. Its translation: CASSFRSSYNSPLHF.